What follows are 25 T cell receptor beta chains derived from one specimen sequenced in a study of blood T cell repertoires in COVID-19. Using immunoSEQ multiplex PCR, the repertoire was profiled, and TCRdb retains in-frame clones only, with some absent. The sample lists over 90,000 clones, 70% to 90% occurring once. Source material: peripheral blood. These receptors were collected from a man aged 80 or over with acute or convalescent COVID-19.

This clone was counted only a few times. The V call is TRBV6-5, the J call TRBJ2-5; TRBD1 agrees at 9 bases. Per germline, CDR1 MNHEY and CDR2 SVGAGI. The length of the CDR3 is 15 residues. Unmatched junction bases numbered 10, after V lost 6 bases and J lost 5 bases. CDR3 nucleotides: TGTGCCAGCAGGACACTACAGGGGGCCGGGGAGACCCAGTACTTC. Residues: CASRTLQGAGETQYF.

The chain has TRBV6-2 or TRBV6-3 and TRBJ2-5, with a possible D match to TRBD1 (5 bases). The CDR3 extends over 15 amino acids. The ends were cut back, 2 bases at V and 2 bases at J, with 12 bases in the middle. The germline gives CDR1 MNHEY, CDR2 SVGEGT. The CDR3 sequence: CASSYVGARQETQYF. CDR3 coding DNA: TGTGCCAGCAGTTACGTTGGGGCAAGACAAGAGACCCAGTACTTC.

This clone was counted a single time. This sequence joins TRBV18 and TRBJ2-3; 13 bases align to TRBD2. V trimming: 6 bases; J trimming: 1 base; junction bases outside the gene matches: 4. The CDR3 has 16 amino acids. The germline CDR1 and CDR2 sequences are KGHSH and LQKENI. The CDR3 nucleotides are TGTGCCAGCTCGTTTGGGACTAGCGGGGGCACAGATACGCAGTATTTT. Encoded protein: CASSFGTSGGTDTQYF.

J is TRBJ2-2 and V is TRBV5-1; D is unclear. V lost 0 bases and J 6 bases, leaving 9 bases between the germline ends. The CDR3 is 14 amino acids. Germline-derived CDR1 and CDR2 are SGHRS and YFSETQ. This chain's CDR3 is CASSLGASAGELFF. CDR3 DNA sequence: TGCGCCAGCAGCTTGGGGGCGTCGGCCGGGGAGCTGTTTTTT. The whole variable domain, filled in from reference TRBV5-1 and TRBJ2-2, reads KAGVTQTPRYLIKTRGQQVTLSCSPISGHRSVSWYQQTPGQGLQFLFEYFSETQRNKGNFPGRFSGRQFSNSRSEMNVSTLELGDSALYLCASSLGASAGELFFGEGSRLTVL.

The gene calls are TRBV28 and TRBJ2-5, with 8 bases identical to TRBD1. Germline assignment: CDR1 MDHEN and CDR2 SYDVKM. V shed 2 bases and J 5 bases; nucleotides not matched to a gene: 7. CDR3 length: 15 residues. This chain's CDR3 is CASSLPTGDGETQYF. CDR3 coding DNA: TGTGCCAGCAGTTTACCGACAGGGGACGGGGAGACCCAGTACTTC.

V and J are TRBV11-1 and TRBJ2-1, with D unclear. Germline V gives CDR1 SGHAT, CDR2 FQDESV (reference sequence). V was clipped by 10 bases and J by 3 bases, with 7 bases between them. CDR3 size: 11 residues. The CDR3 region has the DNA TGTGCCATCTCAGACTACAATGAGCAGTTCTTC. Its protein is CAISDYNEQFF. The full variable domain, its missing parts supplied by reference TRBV11-1 and TRBJ2-1, is EAEVAQSPRYKITEKSQAVAFWCDPISGHATLYWYRQILGQGPELLVQFQDESVVDDSQLPKDRFSAERLKGVDSTLKIQPAELGDSAMYLCAISDYNEQFFGPGTRLTVL.

The chain employs TRBV27 and TRBJ2-7; 13 bases fit TRBD2. Germline values: CDR1 MNHEY, CDR2 SMNVEV (reference sequence). J was trimmed by 0 bases and V by 5 bases; bases with no gene match: 7. The CDR3 runs 17 residues. CDR3: CASSRTSGSLLSYEQYF. The CDR3 DNA sequence: TGTGCCAGCAGTCGGACTAGCGGGAGCCTCCTCTCCTACGAGCAGTACTTC.

V is TRBV7-9 and J is TRBJ2-3, with 7 bases fitting TRBD1. CDR1 SEHNR and CDR2 FQNEAQ come from the germline V gene (reference sequence). After removal of 5 bases from V and 4 bases from J, the junction contained 9 bases not matched to a gene. This CDR3 contains 15 residues. The DNA of the CDR3 is TGTGCCAGCAGCCGTAACAGGGGCCGGGCAGATACGCAGTATTTT. The encoded protein is CASSRNRGRADTQYF.

This clone has a single count. The chain links TRBV5-6 to TRBJ1-4; a possible D gene is TRBD1 (6 bases). The germline CDR1 and CDR2 sequences are SGHDT and YYEEEE. This CDR3 comprises 16 residues. V lost 1 base and J 3 bases, leaving 13 bases between the germline ends. The CDR3 coding sequence is TGTGCCAGCAGCTTGATAGAACAGGGCGCTAATGAAAAACTGTTTTTT. This sequence encodes CASSLIEQGANEKLFF.

The genes are TRBV7-9 and TRBJ1-6; TRBD1 aligns across 10 bases. CDR3 length equals 14 residues. With 5 bases clipped from V and 10 bases from J, the junction kept 5 bases outside the gene matches. Germline V gives CDR1 SEHNR, CDR2 FQNEAQ (reference sequence). The CDR3 DNA follows: TGTGCCAGCAGCCCCGGACAGGGGGGCTCACCCCTCCACTTT. Translated: CASSPGQGGSPLHF.

The V and J genes are TRBV3-1 (or the pseudogene TRBV3-2) and TRBJ1-5, with 9 nucleotides matching TRBD1. The junction had 4 bases not matched to a gene; V was cut back by 3 bases and J by 7 bases. The V gene's germline CDR1 is LGHDT and CDR2 YNNKEL (reference sequence). The CDR3 consists of 14 residues. This CDR3 is CASSQGQGGQPQHF. The CDR3 DNA is TGTGCCAGCAGCCAGGGACAGGGAGGCCAGCCCCAGCATTTT.

This rearrangement joins TRBV4-1 to TRBJ1-5; D is ambiguous. Looked up from germline, CDR1 is MGHRA and CDR2 is YSYEKL. The CDR3 has 16 amino acids. V lost 0 bases to trimming and J lost 5 bases, with 14 bases between them. The chain's CDR3 is CASSQDLSGRDQPQHF. The DNA for the CDR3 is TGCGCCAGCAGCCAAGATCTTTCGGGAAGGGATCAGCCCCAGCATTTT.

The chain is built from TRBV18 and TRBJ1-5, with D perhaps TRBD1 (5 bases). V was cut by 2 bases and J by 1 base, with 12 bases left in between. Germline CDR1 KGHSH, CDR2 LQKENI. The length of the CDR3 is 16 residues. CDR3 amino acids: CASSPAAGGSNQPQHF. CDR3 DNA: TGTGCCAGCTCACCAGCGGCCGGGGGGAGCAATCAGCCCCAGCATTTT.

The chain uses TRBV28 and TRBJ2-7; 7 bases are shared with TRBD2. V trimming: 4 bases; J trimming: 5 bases; junction bases outside the gene matches: 5. The CDR3 consists of 13 residues. CDR1 and CDR2 (germline): MDHEN, SYDVKM. The CDR3 DNA follows: TGTGCCAGCAGTTCCGGACTAGGGAACGAGCAGTACTTC. Protein: CASSSGLGNEQYF.

This chain connects TRBV2 to TRBJ1-5; TRBD1 might be the D (5 bases). The CDR3 sequence is 14 residues long. Germline lookup yields CDR1 SNHLY and CDR2 FYNNEI. V lost 5 bases and J lost 4, with 12 bases in between. The CDR3 region has the DNA TGTGCCAGCAGTATCCTCCCAGGGAATCAGCCCCAGCATTTT. Its protein is CASSILPGNQPQHF.

There are a few counts of this clone. The chain has TRBV4-3 and TRBJ2-2; weak D call: TRBD2 (5 bases). The CDR3 is 16 amino acids. Trimming cost V 1 base and J 0 bases, with 9 bases left between them. Germline V gene lookup returns CDR1 LGHNA and CDR2 YSLEER. CDR3 sequence: CASSQAGFTNTGELFF. In DNA form, the CDR3 reads TGCGCCAGCAGCCAAGCGGGGTTTACGAACACCGGGGAGCTGTTTTTT.

This sequence joins TRBV28 and TRBJ1-1; a possible D gene is TRBD1 (6 bases). The CDR3 runs 16 residues. The germline CDR1 and CDR2 sequences are MDHEN and SYDVKM. Trimming shortened V by 10 bases and J by 5 bases, and 26 bases separated the two germline ends. CDR3 nucleotides: TGTGCCACCATTGAAGGGGGGGGCGCGGGGTGGACTGAAGCTTTCTTT. This encodes CATIEGGGAGWTEAFF.

This chain connects TRBV27 to TRBJ2-1; TRBD2 matches 7 bases. The CDR3 contains 15 residues. CDR1 is MNHEY and CDR2 is SMNVEV in the germline V gene (reference sequence). Trimming took 2 bases from V and 3 from J; bases not matched to a gene: 4. The CDR3 nucleotides read TGTGCCAGCAGTTTACTTGCGGGAGACTACAATGAGCAGTTCTTC. It codes for CASSLLAGDYNEQFF.

This chain links TRBV5-1 with TRBJ1-1; D is ambiguous. Between the trimmed V and J ends, which lost 5 bases and 0 bases, there was a span of 5 bases. The CDR3 has 12 amino acids. Looked up from germline, CDR1 is SGHRS and CDR2 is YFSETQ. The CDR3 region has the DNA TGCGCCAGCAGTGGAGTGAACACTGAAGCTTTCTTT. It translates to CASSGVNTEAFF.

The gene calls are TRBV7-8 and TRBJ2-7; 10 bases align to TRBD1. CDR3 size: 15 residues. Germline V gene sequence: CDR1 SGHVS, CDR2 FQNEAQ. Trimming cost V 5 bases and J 4 bases; bases outside gene matches: 8. The CDR3 sequence is CASSPLTGGGYEQYF. CDR3 in DNA: TGTGCCAGCAGCCCCCTGACAGGGGGCGGGTACGAGCAGTACTTC.

The chain recombines TRBV3-1 (or the pseudogene TRBV3-2) with TRBJ2-7; the D is unclear. The CDR3 consists of 14 residues. The germline gives CDR1 LGHDT, CDR2 YNNKEL (reference sequence). Trimming stripped 0 bases from V and 1 base from J, with 7 bases between. The CDR3 loop is CASSQEPTSYEQYF. The CDR3 DNA is TGTGCCAGCAGCCAAGAGCCAACATCCTACGAGCAGTACTTC.

The chain couples TRBV7-6 to TRBJ2-2, with D tentatively TRBD1 (6 bases). The V gene lost 3 bases and the J gene lost 5 bases, with 10 bases spanning the gap. There are 14 residues in the CDR3. Germline V gene data show CDR1 as SGHVS and CDR2 as FNYEAQ. CDR3 sequence (DNA): TGTGCCAGCAGCTTCCAGGGGATAACCGGGGAGCTGTTTTTT. It specifies CASSFQGITGELFF.

This chain uses TRBV12-5 with TRBJ2-1; 12 nucleotides match TRBD1. The CDR3 runs to 15 residues. The germline CDR1 and CDR2 sequences are LGHNT and FRNRAP. The V and J ends lost 4 bases and 5 bases, in that order; junction bases with no gene match: 3. For the CDR3, the DNA is TGTGCTAGTGGTTGGGGACAGGGGGCCCACAATGAGCAGTTCTTC. Encoded protein: CASGWGQGAHNEQFF. The complete variable domain, with remaining parts taken from reference TRBV12-5 and TRBJ2-1, reads DARVTQTPRHKVTEMGQEVTMRCQPILGHNTVFWYRQTMMQGLELLAYFRNRAPLDDSGMPKDRFSAEMPDATLATLKIQPSEPRDSAVYFCASGWGQGAHNEQFFGPGTRLTVL.

The chain employs TRBV27 and TRBJ2-2, with 10 positions matching TRBD2. This CDR3 region has 17 residues. V was pared by 6 bases and J by 2 bases, with 9 bases of the junction left unmatched. Germline CDR1 and CDR2: MNHEY and SMNVEV (reference sequence). The CDR3: CASRITGLAQNTGELFF. CDR3 DNA: TGTGCCAGCAGGATAACGGGACTAGCGCAAAACACCGGGGAGCTGTTTTTT.

This chain uses TRBV19 with TRBJ1-4; 7 bases map to TRBD1. Germline V lookup: CDR1 LNHDA, CDR2 SQIVND (reference sequence). J gave up 4 bases and V 6 bases, and 5 bases lay outside the gene matches. This CDR3 spans 14 amino acids. CDR3 coding DNA: TGTGCCAGTAGGCGGCGGGACAGTAATGAAAAACTGTTTTTT. Encoded protein: CASRRRDSNEKLFF.